This TCR beta chain was profiled in a study of molecular identifiers for immune sequencing clone quantification. Looking at the study overall: Across replicate runs, RNA obtained from approximately 20,000 or 100,000 naive CD8 cells was divided into five, with four undergoing sequencing.

TCRdb independently ran MiXCR on the PCR reads; one entry per CDR3 protein. In the table there are 40,000 to 50,000 distinct CDR3 sequences, roughly 19% of which are singletons. Germline assignment: CDR1 SGHNT and CDR2 YYREEE (reference sequence). The ends were cut back, 0 bases at V and 8 bases at J, with 14 bases in the middle. The CDR3 length is 14 residues. This clonotype was observed at least ten times. The antigen remains undetermined. Study-level results: Barcode collisions between identical TCR molecules could shrink estimates of highly expanded clone sizes. It was shown that clones above 20 RNA copies held over 99% of effector molecules, but under 1% in naive cells.

The authors sorted naive CD8 T cells as CD8+CD4-CCR7+CD45RA+. V usage is TRBV5-4 and J usage is TRBJ1-2, with a tentative D call TRBD1 (5 bases). This receptor was identified in a human donor in good health. Some libraries in this study had Jurkat cell RNA spiked in. Sequencing was performed on naive CD8+ T cells from blood, with Jurkat cell RNA spiked in. Documented subset: FACS-sorted CD8+CD4-CCR7+CD45RA+ naive T cells. CDR3 in amino acids: CASSLVGGSGGYTF. CDR3 nucleotide sequence: TGTGCCAGCAGCTTGGTGGGGGGGTCTGGAGGCTACACCTTC.